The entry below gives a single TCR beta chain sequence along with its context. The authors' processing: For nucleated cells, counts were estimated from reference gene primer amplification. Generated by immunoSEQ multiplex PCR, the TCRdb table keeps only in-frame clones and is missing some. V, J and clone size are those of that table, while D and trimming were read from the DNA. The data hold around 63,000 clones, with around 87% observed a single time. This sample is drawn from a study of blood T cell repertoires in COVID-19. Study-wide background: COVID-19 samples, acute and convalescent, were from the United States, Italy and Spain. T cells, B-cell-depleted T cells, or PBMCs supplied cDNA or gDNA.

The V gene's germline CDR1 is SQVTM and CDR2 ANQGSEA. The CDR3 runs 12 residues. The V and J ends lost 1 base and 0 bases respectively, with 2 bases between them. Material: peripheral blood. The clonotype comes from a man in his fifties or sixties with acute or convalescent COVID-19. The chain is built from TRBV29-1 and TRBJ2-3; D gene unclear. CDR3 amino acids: CSVEASTDTQYF. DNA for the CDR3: TGCAGCGTTGAAGCTAGCACAGATACGCAGTATTTT.